The 29 T cell receptor beta chains listed next were all sequenced from one sample in a study of naive and memory T cell subsets. The beta constant-region primer was an equimolar mix of two oligonucleotides covering TRBC1 and TRBC2. In TCRdb, the UMI-ligation and nested PCR reads were re-called with MiXCR into one record per CDR3 protein. The sample lists 75,000 to 85,000 distinct CDR3 sequences; roughly 14% were seen once. Specimen: central memory CD4+ T cells from blood. The receptors stem from a human donor in good health.

This clonotype has just a few counts. This sequence joins TRBV2 and TRBJ2-2; tentative D call: TRBD2 (6 bases). The V end lost 6 bases, the J end lost 2 bases, and 13 bases lay between the germline ends. CDR1 is SNHLY, CDR2 FYNNEI, per germline. The CDR3 spans 15 residues. DNA of the CDR3: TGTGCCAGCAGCTGGTGGAGGGGTAACACCGGGGAGCTGTTTTTT. It yields the protein CASSWWRGNTGELFF.

This clonotype was seen more than once but under ten times. The rearrangement joins TRBV20-1 to TRBJ2-7, with 11 positions matching TRBD2. Unmatched junction bases numbered 9, after V lost 5 bases and J lost 0 bases. The CDR3 runs to 16 residues. Germline CDR1 reads DFQATT; CDR2 reads SNEGSKA (reference sequence). CDR3 bases: TGCAGTGCTGCCGGGACTAGCGGAGTGAGCTCCTACGAGCAGTACTTC. Translation: CSAAGTSGVSSYEQYF.

The V call is TRBV6-6, the J call TRBJ1-4; 7 bases are a match to TRBD1. The CDR3 loop spans 14 amino acids. In germline, CDR1 is MNHNY, CDR2 SVGAGI (reference sequence). V lost 5 bases to trimming and J lost 6 bases; unmatched junction nucleotides: 6. The CDR3 DNA reads TGTGCCAGCAGTCGAGACAGGGCCGATGAAAAACTGTTTTTT. This translates into CASSRDRADEKLFF.

A few counts support this clonotype. J is TRBJ2-3 and V is TRBV20-1, with 9 positions matching TRBD1. The germline V gene encodes CDR1 DFQATT and CDR2 SNEGSKA (reference sequence). The CDR3 runs to 16 residues. V lost 3 bases to trimming and J lost 3 bases; unmatched junction nucleotides: 10. The CDR3 here is CSASRQGGLATDTQYF. CDR3 bases: TGCAGTGCTAGTCGACAGGGGGGCCTCGCTACAGATACGCAGTATTTT.

The chain joins TRBV11-2 to TRBJ2-1; 8 bases map to TRBD1. Per germline, CDR1 SGHAT and CDR2 FQNNGV. CDR3 length: 17 amino acids. V was clipped by 0 bases and J by 7 bases; unmatched bases: 11. CDR3 protein: CASSLDSGRGRGNEQFF. CDR3 bases: TGTGCCAGCAGCTTAGATTCCGGCAGGGGGCGCGGTAATGAGCAGTTCTTC.

This clonotype was seen at least ten times. The V gene is TRBV24-1, the J gene TRBJ2-4; D could derive from TRBD1 or TRBD2 (5 bases each). V lost 3 bases and J 0 bases, leaving 8 bases between the germline ends. Per germline, CDR1 KGHDR and CDR2 SFDVKD. This CDR3 has 15 amino acids. The DNA for the CDR3 is TGTGCCACCAGTGATCCGGGACCAGCCAAAAACATTCAGTACTTC. Its translation is CATSDPGPAKNIQYF.

Written as DNA, the CDR3 is TGTGCCAGCAGCCGCGCCGGAACAGGGACAAGAGCCAACGTCCTGACTTTC. It encodes CASSRAGTGTRANVLTF. The V gene is TRBV3-1, the J gene TRBJ2-6; D possibly corresponds to TRBD1 (6 bases). The CDR3 is made up of 17 amino acids. The germline CDR1 and CDR2 sequences are LGHDT and YNNKEL (reference sequence). The V and J ends lost 4 bases and 7 bases respectively, with 20 bases between them.

This clonotype came up a few times. The rearrangement links TRBV7-9 to TRBJ1-2; 7 bases are a match to TRBD1. Trimming removed 1 base from V and 6 bases from J; junction bases left unmatched: 2. CDR1 is SEHNR and CDR2 is FQNEAQ in the germline V gene (reference sequence). The CDR3 runs to 13 residues. The CDR3 protein is CASSLDRGDGYTF. The DNA of the CDR3 is TGTGCCAGCAGCTTAGACAGGGGCGATGGCTACACCTTC. Drawing the rest from reference TRBV7-9 and TRBJ1-2, the complete variable domain is DTGVSQNPRHKITKRGQNVTFRCDPISEHNRLYWYRQTLGQGPEFLTYFQNEAQLEKSRLLSDRFSAERPKGSFSTLEIQRTEQGDSAMYLCASSLDRGDGYTFGSGTRLTVV.

This clonotype showed up many times. The V and J genes are TRBV28 and TRBJ2-7; 10 bases line up with TRBD1. This CDR3 has 13 residues. V was clipped by 5 bases and J by 13 bases; unmatched bases: 11. CDR1 and CDR2 (germline): MDHEN, SYDVKM. Here the CDR3 DNA reads TGTGCCAGCAGTCAGAGGGACAGGGGTTTAGTATACTTC. Protein: CASSQRDRGLVYF.

The table lists this clonotype with a few counts. The chain recombines TRBV20-1 with TRBJ1-4; D unresolved. Germline V lookup: CDR1 DFQATT, CDR2 SNEGSKA (reference sequence). The CDR3 loop spans 16 amino acids. Trimming cost V 0 bases and J 2 bases, with 13 bases left between them. CDR3 DNA sequence: TGCAGTGCTAGAGAGGCCCCATGGCGCACTAATGAAAAACTGTTTTTT. As protein: CSAREAPWRTNEKLFF.

This clonotype has a count of ten or more. The chain recombines TRBV28 with TRBJ2-7; the D gene is possibly TRBD2 (5 bases). V was shortened by 7 bases and J by 7 bases, with 14 bases between the two germline ends. There are 12 residues in the CDR3. Germline V gene data show CDR1 as MDHEN and CDR2 as SYDVKM. CDR3 sequence: CASNTPSGEQYF. Written as DNA, the CDR3 is TGTGCCAGCAACACTCCATCGGGGGAGCAGTACTTC.

In its sample, this clonotype was seen a few times. This chain joins TRBV20-1 and TRBJ2-1; 12 nucleotides line up with TRBD2. Germline V lookup: CDR1 DFQATT, CDR2 SNEGSKA (reference sequence). With V trimmed by 5 bases and J by 2 bases, 4 bases remained unmatched. This CDR3 spans 15 amino acids. CDR3 coding DNA: TGCAGTGCTGTTGGACTAGCGGGAACCTACAATGAGCAGTTCTTC. This codes for CSAVGLAGTYNEQFF.

At least ten counts were recorded for this clonotype. The J gene is TRBJ2-1, the V gene TRBV5-1; the D gene is possibly TRBD2 (5 bases). Deletions cut 4 bases from V and 0 bases from J, with 11 bases between. CDR1 is SGHRS, CDR2 YFSETQ, per germline. CDR3 size: 15 residues. The CDR3 here is CASSQRAGSYNEQFF. CDR3 sequence (DNA): TGCGCCAGCAGCCAGAGGGCCGGCTCCTACAATGAGCAGTTCTTC.

The chain carries TRBV6-5 and TRBJ2-2; 7 nucleotides align to TRBD1. Germline V gene data show CDR1 as MNHEY and CDR2 as SVGAGI. The V gene end was trimmed by 8 bases and the J gene end by 5 bases; junction bases not matched to a gene: 11. The CDR3 totals 15 residues. DNA of the CDR3: TGTGCCAGCCAAACCGGGACAGTTAGGACCGGGGAGCTGTTTTTT. Its protein is CASQTGTVRTGELFF.

This clonotype was observed once. The CDR3 region is CASSRPPSGANVLTF. CDR3 DNA: TGTGCCAGCAGCCGGCCCCCATCCGGGGCCAACGTCCTGACTTTC. J is TRBJ2-6 and V is TRBV9; D is ambiguous. This CDR3 is 15 amino acids long. V was clipped by 4 bases and J by 4 bases, with 12 bases between them. Per germline, CDR1 SGDLS and CDR2 YYNGEE.

In its sample, this clonotype was seen a few times. The chain couples TRBV6-2 or TRBV6-3 to TRBJ2-4, with 8 bases lining up with TRBD1. Germline V gene lookup returns CDR1 MNHEY and CDR2 SVGEGT. Germline trimming cut 5 bases from V and 5 bases from J; bases unmatched to any gene: 8. The CDR3 totals 15 residues. The CDR3 region is CASSKDRTGQNIQYF. Here the CDR3 DNA reads TGTGCCAGCAGTAAGGATCGGACAGGGCAAAACATTCAGTACTTC.

The rearrangement links TRBV7-8 to TRBJ1-1, with a tentative D call TRBD1 (6 bases). Per germline, CDR1 SGHVS and CDR2 FQNEAQ. Trimming removed 1 base from V and 2 bases from J, with 20 bases in between. The CDR3 is 18 amino acids. The CDR3 DNA reads as TGTGCCAGCAGCTTAGAGTCTGCGGTTAGGGGGGGAAACACTGAAGCTTTCTTT. Translating gives CASSLESAVRGGNTEAFF.

The chain uses TRBV19 and TRBJ1-5; possible D gene TRBD1, 5 bases. Trimming pared 1 base from V and 5 bases from J, leaving 6 bases between. The CDR3 is 13 residues long. The germline CDR1 and CDR2 sequences are LNHDA and SQIVND (reference sequence). In nucleotides, the CDR3 is TGTGCCAGTAGTATAGGCAGGGATCAGCCCCAGCATTTT. It encodes CASSIGRDQPQHF.

This clonotype has just one count. The J gene is TRBJ1-1, the V gene TRBV14, with 8 bases aligning to TRBD1. The trim removed 3 bases at V and 6 bases at J, leaving 6 bases unmatched. Germline V lookup: CDR1 SGHDN, CDR2 FVKESK. This CDR3 is 14 amino acids long. The CDR3 bases are TGTGCCAGCAGCCATAGGACAGGGCGAGCTGAAGCTTTCTTT. Protein: CASSHRTGRAEAFF.

The chain links TRBV11-1 to TRBJ2-5; TRBD1 matches at 7 bases. CDR1 SGHAT and CDR2 FQDESV come from the germline V gene (reference sequence). The CDR3 has 15 amino acids. J lost 0 bases, V lost 3 bases, and 4 bases had no gene match. The CDR3 is CASSFKQGYQETQYF. The CDR3 DNA reads as TGTGCCAGCAGCTTTAAACAGGGGTACCAAGAGACCCAGTACTTC.

The table lists this clonotype with many counts. V usage is TRBV9 and J usage is TRBJ2-1; D perhaps matches TRBD2 (6 bases). Germline assignment: CDR1 SGDLS and CDR2 YYNGEE. Trimming cost V 0 bases and J 9 bases, with 13 bases left between them. The CDR3 totals 14 residues. The CDR3 bases are TGTGCCAGCAGCGTAGAGGTAGAAGCGGGTGAGCAGTTCTTC. Protein sequence: CASSVEVEAGEQFF.

This clonotype was observed at least ten times. The V call is TRBV7-2, the J call TRBJ2-4; no definite D call. Deletions cut 1 base from V and 3 bases from J, with 13 bases between. The CDR3 covers 16 residues. Germline V CDR1 and CDR2: SGHTA, FQGNSA. The CDR3 nucleotides are TGTGCCAGCAGCTTAGGTGGCAGCATAAGCAAAAACATTCAGTACTTC. Translation gives CASSLGGSISKNIQYF.

This clonotype was counted ten times or more. The gene calls are TRBV15 and TRBJ2-2, with no clear D. CDR3 size: 13 residues. Germline V gene lookup returns CDR1 LNHNV and CDR2 YYDKDF (reference sequence). Trimming left V 0 bases short and J 8 bases short, with 7 bases between. CDR3 region: CATSRDPKGELFF. DNA of the CDR3: TGTGCCACCAGCAGAGACCCAAAAGGGGAGCTGTTTTTT.

This clonotype was seen only a few times. The chain couples TRBV6-2 or TRBV6-3 to TRBJ2-4; weak D call: TRBD1 (6 bases). Trimming stripped 7 bases from V and 3 bases from J, with 31 bases between. Germline-derived CDR1 and CDR2 are MNHEY and SVGEGT. The CDR3 extends over 20 amino acids. The CDR3 loop reads CASTPLQTGQKGSGKNIQYF. In DNA, the CDR3 is TGTGCCAGCACCCCACTACAAACCGGACAGAAGGGGTCCGGCAAAAACATTCAGTACTTC.

This chain uses TRBV7-2 with TRBJ2-1; 7 nucleotides match TRBD2. The germline V gene encodes CDR1 SGHTA and CDR2 FQGNSA. The trim removed 5 bases at V and 9 bases at J, leaving 10 bases unmatched. This CDR3 is 14 amino acids long. CDR3 in DNA: TGTGCCAGCAGCCCCCACGGGACTATTACTGAGCAGTTCTTC. Translated, it gives CASSPHGTITEQFF.

This rearrangement joins TRBV5-4 to TRBJ2-1; D is possibly TRBD2 (6 bases). The CDR3 has 14 amino acids. Between the trimmed V and J ends, which lost 1 base and 7 bases, there was a span of 12 bases. From germline, CDR1 is SGHNT and CDR2 YYREEE (reference sequence). CDR3 protein: CASSLRTGGNEQFF. The CDR3 coding sequence is TGTGCCAGCAGCTTGAGAACTGGGGGGAATGAGCAGTTCTTC.

V is TRBV15 and J is TRBJ1-5, with D perhaps TRBD1 (5 bases). The CDR3 length is 16 residues. Trimming took off 0 bases at V and 4 bases at J, with 13 bases between the two ends. The germline V gene has CDR1 LNHNV and CDR2 YYDKDF (reference sequence). This CDR3 reads CATSRDERGENQPQHF. In DNA, the CDR3 is TGTGCCACCAGCAGAGATGAAAGGGGAGAGAATCAGCCCCAGCATTTT.

This clonotype was seen more than once but under ten times. This chain connects TRBV4-3 to TRBJ2-2; D is ambiguous. Per germline, CDR1 LGHNA and CDR2 YSLEER. This CDR3 comprises 15 residues. Trimming removed 0 bases from V and 5 bases from J, with 10 bases in between. The CDR3 region has the DNA TGCGCCAGCAGCCAAGATGGAGTAAGGACCGGGGAGCTGTTTTTT. Translating it yields CASSQDGVRTGELFF.

The gene calls are TRBV28 and TRBJ2-7; D ambiguous. V lost 5 bases and J 6 bases, leaving 11 bases between the germline ends. This CDR3 is built from 12 residues. Germline loops: CDR1 MDHEN, CDR2 SYDVKM. This chain's CDR3 is CASSVLGREQYF. The CDR3 DNA sequence: TGTGCCAGCAGTGTACTCGGACGCGAGCAGTACTTC.